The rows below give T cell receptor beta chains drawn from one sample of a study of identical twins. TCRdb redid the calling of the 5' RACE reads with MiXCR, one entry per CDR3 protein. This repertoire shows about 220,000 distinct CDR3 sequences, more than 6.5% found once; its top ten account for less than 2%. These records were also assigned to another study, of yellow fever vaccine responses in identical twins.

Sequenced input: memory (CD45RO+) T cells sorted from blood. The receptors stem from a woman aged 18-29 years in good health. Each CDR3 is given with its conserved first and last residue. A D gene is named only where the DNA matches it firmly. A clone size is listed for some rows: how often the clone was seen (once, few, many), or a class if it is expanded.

DNA: TGTGCCAGCAGCTTGCTCCCCGGGGCCGGGGATGGCTACACCTTC
CDR3: CASSLLPGAGDGYTF
V: TRBV7-9
J: TRBJ1-2
D: -
size: -

DNA: TGTGCCAGCAGCCCAGAAGCGGGGGGGGAGACCCAGTACTTC
CDR3: CASSPEAGGETQYF
V: TRBV7-2
J: TRBJ2-5
D: TRBD2
size: -

DNA: TGTGCCAGCAGTTTCCCAAGCGGGGGGCCCCCAGATACGCAGTATTTT
CDR3: CASSFPSGGPPDTQYF
V: TRBV12-3/TRBV12-4
J: TRBJ2-3
D: TRBD2
size: many

DNA: TGCAGCGTCGCCCTCAGGCAGGAGCTACTGTACCAAGAGACCCAGTACTTC
CDR3: CSVALRQELLYQETQYF
V: TRBV29-1
J: TRBJ2-5
D: -
size: many

DNA: TGTGCCAGCTCACCACCCACGACAGGGTACACCGGGGAGCTGTTTTTT
CDR3: CASSPPTTGYTGELFF
V: TRBV18
J: TRBJ2-2
D: TRBD1
size: -

DNA: TGTGCCAGCAGCTTAGAGGGGCTAGCGGGCTACAATGAGCAGTTCTTC
CDR3: CASSLEGLAGYNEQFF
V: TRBV11-2
J: TRBJ2-1
D: TRBD2
size: -

DNA: TGCAGTGCTAGTCCCCCATCAACATACGAGCAGTACTTC
CDR3: CSASPPSTYEQYF
V: TRBV20-1
J: TRBJ2-7
D: -
size: few

DNA: TGCGCCAGCACCTTAACCCGGGGAGGGGAGCAGTACTTC
CDR3: CASTLTRGGEQYF
V: TRBV23-1
J: TRBJ2-7
D: TRBD2
size: -

DNA: TGTGCCAGCAGTGAAGGACCCTGGGGGTCGGGGAATGAGCAGTTCTTC
CDR3: CASSEGPWGSGNEQFF
V: TRBV6-1
J: TRBJ2-1
D: -
size: -

DNA: TGCAGTGCTAGTTCGGTGGGAGGGCCTCCGGAGACCCAGTACTTC
CDR3: CSASSVGGPPETQYF
V: TRBV20-1
J: TRBJ2-5
D: TRBD2
size: few

DNA: TGTGCCAGCAGCCCATCGGCATCCTACGAGCAGTACTTC
CDR3: CASSPSASYEQYF
V: TRBV7-9
J: TRBJ2-7
D: -
size: -

DNA: TGCGCCAGCAGGGCGGGGGGGGTAGAGACCCAGTACTTC
CDR3: CASRAGGVETQYF
V: TRBV10-2
J: TRBJ2-5
D: TRBD2
size: -

DNA: TGTGCCAGCACACTTGCTCCTTCCGGGACAGGGGGCTTCTATGAGCAGTTCTTC
CDR3: CASTLAPSGTGGFYEQFF
V: TRBV2
J: TRBJ2-1
D: TRBD1
size: many

DNA: TGTGCCATCATGCCGGGACAGGGTACAGATGAGCAGTTCTTC
CDR3: CAIMPGQGTDEQFF
V: TRBV10-3
J: TRBJ2-1
D: TRBD1
size: -

DNA: TGTGCCAGCAGTACCCCAGGGGAATTTTCCTACGAGCAGTACTTC
CDR3: CASSTPGEFSYEQYF
V: TRBV28
J: TRBJ2-7
D: -
size: many

DNA: TGTGCCAGCAGTTTATGGAATTCACCCCTCCACTTT
CDR3: CASSLWNSPLHF
V: TRBV27
J: TRBJ1-6
D: -
size: -

DNA: TGTGCCAGCAGTTTCGGAGGCGAGGTCCCCTACGAGCAGTACTTC
CDR3: CASSFGGEVPYEQYF
V: TRBV27
J: TRBJ2-7
D: -
size: many

DNA: TGTGCCAGCAGCTTAGGAACGTCCGGCTACACCTTC
CDR3: CASSLGTSGYTF
V: TRBV11-2
J: TRBJ1-2
D: -
size: many

DNA: TGTGCCAGCAGTGTTTACAGGGGGAGTTACACCGGGGAGCTGTTTTTT
CDR3: CASSVYRGSYTGELFF
V: TRBV27
J: TRBJ2-2
D: TRBD1
size: few

DNA: TGCGCCAGCAGCCAAGATTGGCAGACTAGCACAGATACGCAGTATTTT
CDR3: CASSQDWQTSTDTQYF
V: TRBV4-3
J: TRBJ2-3
D: -
size: many

DNA: TGCGCCAGCAGCTTGGAGGGGGGCGGGTACTACAATGAGCAGTTCTTC
CDR3: CASSLEGGGYYNEQFF
V: TRBV5-1
J: TRBJ2-1
D: -
size: many

DNA: TGCGCCAGCAGCCAAGCTCCACAGTACGAGCAGTACTTC
CDR3: CASSQAPQYEQYF
V: TRBV4-1
J: TRBJ2-7
D: -
size: -

DNA: TGTGCCAGTAGTATAGTCACTTTCGCGAACACCGGGGAGCTGTTTTTT
CDR3: CASSIVTFANTGELFF
V: TRBV19
J: TRBJ2-2
D: -
size: -

DNA: TGTGCCAGCAGCAAGACTAGCGGGAGGTACAATGAGCAGTTCTTC
CDR3: CASSKTSGRYNEQFF
V: TRBV7-8
J: TRBJ2-1
D: TRBD2
size: -

DNA: TGTGCCAGCAGTCAACCTTCGACAGGGAGAAGTCCCTACGAGCAGTACTTC
CDR3: CASSQPSTGRSPYEQYF
V: TRBV6-1
J: TRBJ2-7
D: TRBD1
size: few

DNA: TGTGCCAGCAGTTACTCGACCCCACCCCCATACACAGATACGCAGTATTTT
CDR3: CASSYSTPPPYTDTQYF
V: TRBV6-5
J: TRBJ2-3
D: -
size: few

DNA: TGTGCCAGCAGCACCAGGACGGGTAACTATGGCTACACCTTC
CDR3: CASSTRTGNYGYTF
V: TRBV7-9
J: TRBJ1-2
D: -
size: few

DNA: TGTGCCACCCAAGAGGCGGGAGAGACCCAGTACTTC
CDR3: CATQEAGETQYF
V: TRBV6-1
J: TRBJ2-5
D: -
size: few

DNA: TGTGCCAGTAGGGACAGGGCGAACACCGGGGAGCTGTTTTTT
CDR3: CASRDRANTGELFF
V: TRBV19
J: TRBJ2-2
D: TRBD1
size: -

DNA: TGTGCCAGCAGACGGGGTGGACTAGCGGGGGCCCCAGTCCTCCAAGAGACCCAGTACTTC
CDR3: CASRRGGLAGAPVLQETQYF
V: TRBV6-2/TRBV6-3
J: TRBJ2-5
D: TRBD2
size: few

DNA: TGTGCCAGCAGCTTAGGGGAAGGGGGTGGGGAGCAGTTCTTC
CDR3: CASSLGEGGGEQFF
V: TRBV11-3
J: TRBJ2-1
D: -
size: many

DNA: TGTGCCAGCAGCTCTGGACAGGGGGGGTACGAGCAGTACTTC
CDR3: CASSSGQGGYEQYF
V: TRBV7-2
J: TRBJ2-7
D: TRBD1
size: -

DNA: TGTGCCAGCAGTACCACAGGGGGCAGCACAGATACGCAGTATTTT
CDR3: CASSTTGGSTDTQYF
V: TRBV6-2/TRBV6-3
J: TRBJ2-3
D: TRBD1
size: few

DNA: TGTGCCAGCAGTGACTCGAAGACTAGCGGGCAGTTCTTC
CDR3: CASSDSKTSGQFF
V: TRBV6-4
J: TRBJ2-1
D: TRBD2
size: many

DNA: TGTGCCAGCAGCCCCGGGGGAAGGGAGCTGTTTTTT
CDR3: CASSPGGRELFF
V: TRBV11-2
J: TRBJ2-2
D: -
size: few

DNA: TGTGCCAGCAGTGACTCGAGGGCGTCCACCGGGGAGCTGTTTTTT
CDR3: CASSDSRASTGELFF
V: TRBV6-4
J: TRBJ2-2
D: -
size: -

DNA: TGTGCCAGCACCCTCATTTCTAGTGGGAACACCGGGGAGCTGTTTTTT
CDR3: CASTLISSGNTGELFF
V: TRBV3-1
J: TRBJ2-2
D: -
size: many

DNA: TGTGCCAGCAGCCCCCCGGGGAGACAGGATGAAAAACTGTTTTTT
CDR3: CASSPPGRQDEKLFF
V: TRBV7-9
J: TRBJ1-4
D: -
size: many

DNA: TGTGCCATCGGGACGGCGGGCACAGATACGCAGTATTTT
CDR3: CAIGTAGTDTQYF
V: TRBV10-3
J: TRBJ2-3
D: -
size: -

DNA: TGCAGCGTTATCACTTCGGGCCTAACCTACGAGCAGTACTTC
CDR3: CSVITSGLTYEQYF
V: TRBV29-1
J: TRBJ2-7
D: -
size: few

DNA: TGTGCCAGCAGCTTAAACCTCAAACTTGGACAGGACTACGAGCAGTACTTC
CDR3: CASSLNLKLGQDYEQYF
V: TRBV7-9
J: TRBJ2-7
D: TRBD1
size: many

DNA: TGTGCCAGCAGCTTAAGACTAGCGGGAAGATACAATGAGCAGTTCTTC
CDR3: CASSLRLAGRYNEQFF
V: TRBV7-2
J: TRBJ2-1
D: TRBD2
size: -

DNA: TGTGCCAGCAGTTACGATGACACAGGGGGCGACGAGCAGTACTTC
CDR3: CASSYDDTGGDEQYF
V: TRBV6-2/TRBV6-3
J: TRBJ2-7
D: TRBD1
size: -

DNA: TGCGCCAGCAGCTTGGCCCCTAGCGGAAGAAGCACAGATACGCAGTATTTT
CDR3: CASSLAPSGRSTDTQYF
V: TRBV5-1
J: TRBJ2-3
D: TRBD2
size: -

DNA: TGCGCCAGCAGAGTGGAATACAATGAGCAGTTCTTC
CDR3: CASRVEYNEQFF
V: TRBV5-1
J: TRBJ2-1
D: -
size: many

DNA: TGTGCCAGCAGCCCTGAGCGACAGGGGGTAGGGGATACGCAGTATTTT
CDR3: CASSPERQGVGDTQYF
V: TRBV5-8
J: TRBJ2-3
D: TRBD1
size: few

DNA: TGTGCCACCAGCAGAATGTGGACAGGGGAAGTAGAAAAACTGTTTTTT
CDR3: CATSRMWTGEVEKLFF
V: TRBV15
J: TRBJ1-4
D: TRBD1
size: -

DNA: TGTGCCAGTAGTATAGACGCCCAGTCCGGTGACCAGTACTTC
CDR3: CASSIDAQSGDQYF
V: TRBV19
J: TRBJ2-5
D: -
size: -

DNA: TGCAGTGCCTCGGTTGTAAGGCGAAGCAATCAGCCCCAGCATTTT
CDR3: CSASVVRRSNQPQHF
V: TRBV20-1
J: TRBJ1-5
D: -
size: few

DNA: TGTGCCAGCAGCCTACGACAGGATGAAGCTTTCTTT
CDR3: CASSLRQDEAFF
V: TRBV3-1
J: TRBJ1-1
D: -
size: few

DNA: TGTGCCAGCAGCTTGAAATCTTCTGACAGGCCTTACTATGGCTACACCTTC
CDR3: CASSLKSSDRPYYGYTF
V: TRBV5-7
J: TRBJ1-2
D: -
size: few

DNA: TGCAGTGCGAGACCGTTCCAAGAGACCCAGTACTTC
CDR3: CSARPFQETQYF
V: TRBV20-1
J: TRBJ2-5
D: -
size: few